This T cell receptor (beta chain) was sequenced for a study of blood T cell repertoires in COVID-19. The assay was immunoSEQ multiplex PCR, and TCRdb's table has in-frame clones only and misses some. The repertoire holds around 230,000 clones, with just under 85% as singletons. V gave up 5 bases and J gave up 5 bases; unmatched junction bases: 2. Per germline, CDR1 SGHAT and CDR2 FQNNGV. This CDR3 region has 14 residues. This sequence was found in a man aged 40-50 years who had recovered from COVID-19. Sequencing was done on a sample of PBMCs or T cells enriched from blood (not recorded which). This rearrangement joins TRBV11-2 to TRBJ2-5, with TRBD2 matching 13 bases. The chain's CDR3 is CASSQTSGRETQYF. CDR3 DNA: TGTGCCAGCAGCCAGACTAGCGGGAGGGAGACCCAGTACTTC. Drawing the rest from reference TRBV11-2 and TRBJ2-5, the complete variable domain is EAGVAQSPRYKIIEKRQSVAFWCNPISGHATLYWYQQILGQGPKLLIQFQNNGVVDDSQLPKDRFSAERLKGVDSTLKIQPAKLEDSAVYLCASSQTSGRETQYFGPGTRLLVL.